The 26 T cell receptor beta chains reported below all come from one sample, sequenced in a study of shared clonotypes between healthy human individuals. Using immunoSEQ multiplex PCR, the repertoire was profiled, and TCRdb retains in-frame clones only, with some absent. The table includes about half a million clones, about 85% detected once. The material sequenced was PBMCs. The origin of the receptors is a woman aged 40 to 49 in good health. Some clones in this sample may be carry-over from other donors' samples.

CDR3 in amino acids: CASRYLVQGLTYNEQFF. CDR3 DNA: TGTGCCAGCAGGTATTTAGTACAGGGGCTAACGTACAATGAGCAGTTCTTC. V gene TRBV7-9 combines with J gene TRBJ2-1, with 7 bases aligning to TRBD1. CDR1 and CDR2 from the germline V gene are SEHNR and FQNEAQ (reference sequence). The junction had 15 bases not matched to a gene; V was cut back by 6 bases and J by 4 bases. CDR3 length equals 17 residues.

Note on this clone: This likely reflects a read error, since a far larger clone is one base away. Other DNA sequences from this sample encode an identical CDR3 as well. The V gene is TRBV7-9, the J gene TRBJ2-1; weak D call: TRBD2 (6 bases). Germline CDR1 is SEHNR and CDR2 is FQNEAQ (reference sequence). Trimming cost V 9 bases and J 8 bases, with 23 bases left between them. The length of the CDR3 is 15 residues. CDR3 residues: CASKSGEKETHEQFF. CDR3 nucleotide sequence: TGTGCCAGTAAGTCGGGGGAGAAGGAAACGCATGAGCAGTTCTTC.

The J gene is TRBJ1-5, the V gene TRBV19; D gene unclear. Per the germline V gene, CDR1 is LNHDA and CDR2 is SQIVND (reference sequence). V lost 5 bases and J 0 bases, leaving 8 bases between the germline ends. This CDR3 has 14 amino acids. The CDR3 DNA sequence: TGTGCCAGTAGTCGACTCTATAGCAATCAGCCCCAGCATTTT. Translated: CASSRLYSNQPQHF.

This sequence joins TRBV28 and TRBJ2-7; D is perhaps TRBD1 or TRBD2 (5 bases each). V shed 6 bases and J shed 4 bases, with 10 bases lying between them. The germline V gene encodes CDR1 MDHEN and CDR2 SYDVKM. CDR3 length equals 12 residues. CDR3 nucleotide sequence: TGTGCCAGCAGATTAGGGGAGTACGAGCAGTACTTC. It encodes CASRLGEYEQYF.

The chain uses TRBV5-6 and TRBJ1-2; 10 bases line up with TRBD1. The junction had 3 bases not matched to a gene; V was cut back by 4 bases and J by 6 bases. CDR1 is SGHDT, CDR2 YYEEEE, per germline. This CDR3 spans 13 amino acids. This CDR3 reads CASSVDRGHGYTF. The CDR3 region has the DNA TGTGCCAGCAGCGTAGACAGGGGGCATGGCTACACCTTC. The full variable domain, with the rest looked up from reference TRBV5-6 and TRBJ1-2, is DAGVTQSPTHLIKTRGQQVTLRCSPKSGHDTVSWYQQALGQGPQFIFQYYEEEERQRGNFPDRFSGHQFPNYSSELNVNALLLGDSALYLCASSVDRGHGYTFGSGTRLTVV.

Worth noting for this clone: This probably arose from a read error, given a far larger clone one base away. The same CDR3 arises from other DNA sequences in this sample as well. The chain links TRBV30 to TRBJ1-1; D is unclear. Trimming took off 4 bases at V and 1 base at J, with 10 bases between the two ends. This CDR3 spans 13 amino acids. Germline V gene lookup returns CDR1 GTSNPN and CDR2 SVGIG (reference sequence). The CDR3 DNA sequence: TGTGCCTGGAATCGTCTGGGGAACACTGAAGCTTTCTTT. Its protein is CAWNRLGNTEAFF. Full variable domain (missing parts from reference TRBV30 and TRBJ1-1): SQTIHQWPATLVQPVGSPLSLECTVEGTSNPNLYWYRQAAGRGLQLLFYSVGIGQISSEVPQNLSASRPQDRQFILSSKKLLLSDSGFYLCAWNRLGNTEAFFGQGTRLTVV.

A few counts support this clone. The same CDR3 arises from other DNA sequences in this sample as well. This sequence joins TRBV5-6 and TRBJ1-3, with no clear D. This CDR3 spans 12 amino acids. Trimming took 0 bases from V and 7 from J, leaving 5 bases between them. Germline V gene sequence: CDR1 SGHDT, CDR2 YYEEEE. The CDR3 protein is CASSLGGNTIYF. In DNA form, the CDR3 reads TGTGCCAGCAGCTTGGGCGGGAACACCATATATTTT. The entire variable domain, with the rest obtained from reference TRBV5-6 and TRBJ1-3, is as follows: DAGVTQSPTHLIKTRGQQVTLRCSPKSGHDTVSWYQQALGQGPQFIFQYYEEEERQRGNFPDRFSGHQFPNYSSELNVNALLLGDSALYLCASSLGGNTIYFGEGSWLTVV.

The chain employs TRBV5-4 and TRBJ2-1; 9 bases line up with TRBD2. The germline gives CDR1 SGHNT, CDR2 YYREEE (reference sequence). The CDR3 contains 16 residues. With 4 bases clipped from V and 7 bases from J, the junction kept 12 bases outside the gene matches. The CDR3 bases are TGTGCCAGCAGCCCTATGGGCGGGAGGGCCCGGAATGAGCAGTTCTTC. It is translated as CASSPMGGRARNEQFF.

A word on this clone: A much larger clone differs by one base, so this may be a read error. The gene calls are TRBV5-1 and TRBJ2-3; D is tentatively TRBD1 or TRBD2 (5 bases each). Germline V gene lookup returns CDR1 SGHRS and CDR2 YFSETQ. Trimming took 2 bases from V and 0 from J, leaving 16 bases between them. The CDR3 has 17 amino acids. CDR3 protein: CASSFGTGARSTDTQYF. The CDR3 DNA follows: TGCGCCAGCAGCTTTGGAACCGGGGCTAGAAGCACAGATACGCAGTATTTT.

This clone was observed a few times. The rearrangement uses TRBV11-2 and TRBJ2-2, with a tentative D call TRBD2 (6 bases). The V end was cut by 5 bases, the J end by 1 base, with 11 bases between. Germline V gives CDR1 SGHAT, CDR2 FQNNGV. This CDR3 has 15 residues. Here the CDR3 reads CASSQRGVNTGELFF. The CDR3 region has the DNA TGTGCCAGCAGCCAACGCGGGGTGAACACCGGGGAGCTGTTTTTT.

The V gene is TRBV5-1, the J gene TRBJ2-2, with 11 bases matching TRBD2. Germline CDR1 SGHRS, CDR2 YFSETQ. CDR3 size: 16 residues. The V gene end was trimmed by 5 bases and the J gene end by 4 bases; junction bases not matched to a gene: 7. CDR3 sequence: CASRLPGLAATGELFF. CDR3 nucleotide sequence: TGCGCCAGCAGGTTACCGGGACTAGCGGCCACCGGGGAGCTGTTTTTT.

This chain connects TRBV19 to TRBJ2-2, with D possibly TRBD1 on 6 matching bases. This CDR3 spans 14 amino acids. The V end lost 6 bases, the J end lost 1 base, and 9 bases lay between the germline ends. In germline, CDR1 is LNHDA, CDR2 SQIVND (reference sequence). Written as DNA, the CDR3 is TGTGCCAGTAGCGGACAGAAGAACACCGGGGAGCTGTTTTTT. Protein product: CASSGQKNTGELFF.

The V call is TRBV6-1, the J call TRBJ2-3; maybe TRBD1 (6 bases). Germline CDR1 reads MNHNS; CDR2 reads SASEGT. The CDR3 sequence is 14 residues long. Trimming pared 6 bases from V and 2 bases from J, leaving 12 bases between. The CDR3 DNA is TGTGCCAGCAGGCTAGGACAGTCCACAGATACGCAGTATTTT. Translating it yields CASRLGQSTDTQYF.

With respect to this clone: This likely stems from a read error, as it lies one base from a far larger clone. The CDR3 region is CASSFGTSGSFSCEQYF. In DNA form, the CDR3 reads TGTGCCAGCAGTTTCGGGACTAGCGGGAGTTTTTCCTGCGAGCAGTACTTC. The genes are TRBV28 and TRBJ2-7; TRBD2 aligns across 14 bases. This CDR3 region has 17 residues. From germline, CDR1 is MDHEN and CDR2 SYDVKM.

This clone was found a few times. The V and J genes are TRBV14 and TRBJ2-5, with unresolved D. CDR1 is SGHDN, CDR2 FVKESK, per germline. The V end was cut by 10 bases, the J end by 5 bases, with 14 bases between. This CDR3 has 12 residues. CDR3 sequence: CATSGSSETQYF. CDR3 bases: TGTGCCACCTCGGGCAGTTCGGAGACCCAGTACTTC.

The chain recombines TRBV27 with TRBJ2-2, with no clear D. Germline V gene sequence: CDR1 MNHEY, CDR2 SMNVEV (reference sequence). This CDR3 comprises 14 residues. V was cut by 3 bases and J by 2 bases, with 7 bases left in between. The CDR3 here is CASSFMINTGELFF. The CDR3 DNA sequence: TGTGCCAGCAGTTTTATGATAAACACCGGGGAGCTGTTTTTT.

The CDR3 here is CAWTQPPGELFF. The CDR3 DNA reads as TGTGCCTGGACGCAGCCGCCCGGGGAGCTGTTTTTT. V is TRBV30 and J is TRBJ2-2; D ambiguous. Germline assignment: CDR1 GTSNPN and CDR2 SVGIG (reference sequence). V was pared by 4 bases and J by 6 bases, with 9 bases between. CDR3 size: 12 residues. Full variable domain (rest looked up from reference TRBV30 and TRBJ2-2): SQTIHQWPATLVQPVGSPLSLECTVEGTSNPNLYWYRQAAGRGLQLLFYSVGIGQISSEVPQNLSASRPQDRQFILSSKKLLLSDSGFYLCAWTQPPGELFFGEGSRLTVL.

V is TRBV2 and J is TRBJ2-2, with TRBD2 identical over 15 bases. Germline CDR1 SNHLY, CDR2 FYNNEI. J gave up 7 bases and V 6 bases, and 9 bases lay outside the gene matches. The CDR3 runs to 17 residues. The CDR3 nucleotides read TGTGCCAGCAGACCCGGACTAGCGGGAGGGCCGGTCGGGGAGCTGTTTTTT. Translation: CASRPGLAGGPVGELFF.

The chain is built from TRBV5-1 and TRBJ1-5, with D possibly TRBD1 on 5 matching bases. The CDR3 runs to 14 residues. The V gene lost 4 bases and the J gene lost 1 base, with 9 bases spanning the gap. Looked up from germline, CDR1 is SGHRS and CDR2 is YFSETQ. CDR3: CASSLAGSNQPQHF. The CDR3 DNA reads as TGCGCCAGCAGCCTCGCAGGGAGCAATCAGCCCCAGCATTTT.

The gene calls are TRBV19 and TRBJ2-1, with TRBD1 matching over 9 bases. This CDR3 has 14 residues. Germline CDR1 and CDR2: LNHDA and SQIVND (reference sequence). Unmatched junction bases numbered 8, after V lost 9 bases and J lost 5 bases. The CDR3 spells CASKADRGDNEQFF. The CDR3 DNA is TGTGCCAGCAAGGCGGACAGGGGAGACAATGAGCAGTTCTTC. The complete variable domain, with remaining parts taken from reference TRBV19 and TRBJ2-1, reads DGGITQSPKYLFRKEGQNVTLSCEQNLNHDAMYWYRQDPGQGLRLIYYSQIVNDFQKGDIAEGYSVSREKKESFPLTVTSAQKNPTAFYLCASKADRGDNEQFFGPGTRLTVL.

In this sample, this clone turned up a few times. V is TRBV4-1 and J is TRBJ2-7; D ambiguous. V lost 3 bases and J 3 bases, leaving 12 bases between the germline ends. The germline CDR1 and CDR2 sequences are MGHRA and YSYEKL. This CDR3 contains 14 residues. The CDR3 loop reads CASSHLALNYEQYF. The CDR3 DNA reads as TGCGCCAGCAGCCACCTCGCGCTAAACTACGAGCAGTACTTC.

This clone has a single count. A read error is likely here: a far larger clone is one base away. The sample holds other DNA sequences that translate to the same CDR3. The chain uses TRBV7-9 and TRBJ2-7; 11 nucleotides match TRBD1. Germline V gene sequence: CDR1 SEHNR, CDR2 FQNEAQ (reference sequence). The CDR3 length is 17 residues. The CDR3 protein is CASSPGPGTGGTYEQYF. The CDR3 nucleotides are TGCGCCAGCAGCCCCGGCCCCGGGACAGGGGGGACGTACGAGCAGTACTTC.

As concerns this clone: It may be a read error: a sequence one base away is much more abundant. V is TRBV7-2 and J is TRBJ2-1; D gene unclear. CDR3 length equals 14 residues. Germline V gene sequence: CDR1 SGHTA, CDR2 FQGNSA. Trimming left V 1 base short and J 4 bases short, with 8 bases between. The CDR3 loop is CASSLGTSYNEQFF. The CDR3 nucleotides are TGTGCCAGCAGCTTAGGGACCAGTTACAATGAGCAGTTCTTC. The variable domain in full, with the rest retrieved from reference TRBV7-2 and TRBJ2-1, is GAGVSQSPSNKVTEKGKDVELRCDPISGHTALYWYRQSLGQGLEFLIYFQGNSAPDKSGLPSDRFSAERTGGSVSTLTIQRTQQEDSAVYLCASSLGTSYNEQFFGPGTRLTVL.

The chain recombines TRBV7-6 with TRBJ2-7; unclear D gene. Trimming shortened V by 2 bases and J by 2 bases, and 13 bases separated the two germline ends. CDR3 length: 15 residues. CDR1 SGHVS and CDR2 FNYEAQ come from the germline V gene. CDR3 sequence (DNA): TGTGCCAGCAGCTTATTCTTGGGGAAGACCTACGAGCAGTACTTC. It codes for CASSLFLGKTYEQYF.

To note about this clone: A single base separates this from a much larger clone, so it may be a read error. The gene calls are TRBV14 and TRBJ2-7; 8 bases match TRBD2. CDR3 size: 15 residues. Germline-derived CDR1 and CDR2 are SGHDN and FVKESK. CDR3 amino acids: CASSRTSIRLYKQYF. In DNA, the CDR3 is TGTGCCAGCAGCCGGACTAGCATTCGTCTCTACAAGCAGTACTTC.

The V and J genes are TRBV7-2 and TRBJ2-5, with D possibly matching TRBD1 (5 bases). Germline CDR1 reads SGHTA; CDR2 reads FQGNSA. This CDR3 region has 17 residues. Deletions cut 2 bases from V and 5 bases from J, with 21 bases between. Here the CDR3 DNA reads TGTGCCAGCAGCTTACGTTATTGGTCGGCCTCAGGGGAGACCCAGTACTTC. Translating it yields CASSLRYWSASGETQYF.